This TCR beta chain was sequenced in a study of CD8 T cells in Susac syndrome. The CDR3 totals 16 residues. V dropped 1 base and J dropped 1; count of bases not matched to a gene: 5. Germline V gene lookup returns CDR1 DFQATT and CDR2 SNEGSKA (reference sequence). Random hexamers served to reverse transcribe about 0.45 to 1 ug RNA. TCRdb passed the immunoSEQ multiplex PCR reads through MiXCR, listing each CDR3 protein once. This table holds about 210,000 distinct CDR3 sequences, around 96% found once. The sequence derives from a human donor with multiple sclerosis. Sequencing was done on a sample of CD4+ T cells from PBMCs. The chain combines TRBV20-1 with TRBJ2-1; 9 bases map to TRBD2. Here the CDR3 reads CSARGVSGSSYNEQFF. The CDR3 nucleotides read TGCAGTGCTAGAGGGGTTAGCGGGAGTTCCTACAATGAGCAGTTCTTC.